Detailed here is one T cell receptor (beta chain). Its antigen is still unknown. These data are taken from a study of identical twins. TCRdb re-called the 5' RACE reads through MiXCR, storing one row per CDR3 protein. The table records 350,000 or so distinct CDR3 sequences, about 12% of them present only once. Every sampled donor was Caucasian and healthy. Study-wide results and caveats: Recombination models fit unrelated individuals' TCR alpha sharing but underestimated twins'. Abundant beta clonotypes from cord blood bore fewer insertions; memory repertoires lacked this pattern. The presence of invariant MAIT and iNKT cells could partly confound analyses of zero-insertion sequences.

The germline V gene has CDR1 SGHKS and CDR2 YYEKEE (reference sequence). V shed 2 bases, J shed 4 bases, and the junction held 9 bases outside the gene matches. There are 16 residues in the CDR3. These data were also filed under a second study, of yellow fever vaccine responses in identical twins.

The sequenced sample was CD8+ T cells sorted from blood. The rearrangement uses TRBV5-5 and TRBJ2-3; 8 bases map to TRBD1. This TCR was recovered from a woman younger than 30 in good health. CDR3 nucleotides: TGTGCCAGCAGCTTTTGGACAGGGCGATTTGCAGATACGCAGTATTTT. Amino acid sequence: CASSFWTGRFADTQYF. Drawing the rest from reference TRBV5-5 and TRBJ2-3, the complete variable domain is DAGVTQSPTHLIKTRGQQVTLRCSPISGHKSVSWYQQVLGQGPQFIFQYYEKEERGRGNFPDRFSARQFPNYSSELNVNALLLGDSALYLCASSFWTGRFADTQYFGPGTRLTVL.